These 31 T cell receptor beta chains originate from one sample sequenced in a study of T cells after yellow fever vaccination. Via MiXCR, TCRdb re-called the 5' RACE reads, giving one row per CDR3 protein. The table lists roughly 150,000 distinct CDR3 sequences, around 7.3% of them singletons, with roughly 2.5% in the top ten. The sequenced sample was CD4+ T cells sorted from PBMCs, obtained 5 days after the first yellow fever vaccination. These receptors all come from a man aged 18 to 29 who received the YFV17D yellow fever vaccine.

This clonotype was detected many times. CDR3 sequence reads: CASSQSGGITYEQYF. The DNA for the CDR3 is TGTGCCAGCTCACAGTCCGGAGGGATAACCTACGAGCAGTACTTC. J is TRBJ2-7 and V is TRBV18; the D gene is possibly TRBD2 (6 bases). In germline, CDR1 is KGHSH, CDR2 LQKENI. The CDR3 totals 15 residues. Trimming shortened V by 4 bases and J by 2 bases, and 15 bases separated the two germline ends.

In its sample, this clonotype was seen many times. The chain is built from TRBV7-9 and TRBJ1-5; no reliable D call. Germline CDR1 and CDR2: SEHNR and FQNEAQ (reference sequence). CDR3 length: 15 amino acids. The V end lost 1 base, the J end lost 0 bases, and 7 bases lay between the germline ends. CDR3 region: CASSLGRGSNQPQHF. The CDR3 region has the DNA TGTGCCAGCAGCTTAGGTCGTGGTAGCAATCAGCCCCAGCATTTT.

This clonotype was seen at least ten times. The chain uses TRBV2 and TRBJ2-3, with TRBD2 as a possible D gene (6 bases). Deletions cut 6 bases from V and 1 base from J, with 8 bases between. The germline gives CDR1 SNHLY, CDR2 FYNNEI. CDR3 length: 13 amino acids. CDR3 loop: CASSPGGTDTQYF. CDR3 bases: TGTGCCAGCAGCCCGGGGGGCACAGATACGCAGTATTTT.

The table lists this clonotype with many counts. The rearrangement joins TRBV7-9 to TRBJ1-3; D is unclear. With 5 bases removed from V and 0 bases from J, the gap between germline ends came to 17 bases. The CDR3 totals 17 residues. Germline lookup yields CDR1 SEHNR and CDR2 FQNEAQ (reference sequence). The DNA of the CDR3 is TGTGCCAGCAGCCCCCCAAAGGGTGACGACTCTGGAAACACCATATATTTT. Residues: CASSPPKGDDSGNTIYF.

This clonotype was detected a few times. The CDR3 bases are TGCAGCGTTGAGCCGCGGACAGGCTCCTACGAGCAGTACTTC. Translated: CSVEPRTGSYEQYF. This chain links TRBV29-1 with TRBJ2-7; 7 bases are shared with TRBD1. Trimming removed 3 bases from V and 0 bases from J; junction bases left unmatched: 5. This CDR3 is built from 14 residues. Germline loops: CDR1 SQVTM, CDR2 ANQGSEA.

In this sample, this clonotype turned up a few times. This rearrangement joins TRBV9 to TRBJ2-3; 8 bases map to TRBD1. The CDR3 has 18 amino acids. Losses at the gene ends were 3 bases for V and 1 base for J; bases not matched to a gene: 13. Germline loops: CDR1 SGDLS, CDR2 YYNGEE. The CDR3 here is CASSDGQGHFARTDTQYF. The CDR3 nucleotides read TGTGCCAGCAGCGACGGACAGGGACACTTTGCCCGCACAGATACGCAGTATTTT.

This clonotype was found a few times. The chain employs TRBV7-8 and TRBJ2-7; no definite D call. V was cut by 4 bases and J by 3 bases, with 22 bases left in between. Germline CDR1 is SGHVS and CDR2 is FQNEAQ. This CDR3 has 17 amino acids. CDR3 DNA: TGTGCCAGCAGCTACCACCCTCTATCTCAACCGATCTACGAGCAGTACTTC. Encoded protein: CASSYHPLSQPIYEQYF.

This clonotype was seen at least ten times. CDR3: CASSPARDLGRNPNTGELFF. As DNA, the CDR3 is TGCGCCAGCAGCCCTGCCAGGGACCTTGGGCGGAATCCGAACACCGGGGAGCTGTTTTTT. The chain recombines TRBV4-3 with TRBJ2-2, with D perhaps being TRBD1 or TRBD2 (5 bases each). Trimming cost V 4 bases and J 0 bases, with 24 bases left between them. The CDR3 runs to 20 residues. CDR1 LGHNA and CDR2 YSLEER come from the germline V gene.

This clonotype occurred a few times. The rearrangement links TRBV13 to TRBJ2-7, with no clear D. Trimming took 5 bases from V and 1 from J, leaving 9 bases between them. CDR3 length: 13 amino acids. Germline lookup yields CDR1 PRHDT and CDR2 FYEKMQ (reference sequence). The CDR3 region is CASSPLESYEQYF. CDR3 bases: TGTGCCAGCAGCCCTCTTGAATCCTACGAGCAGTACTTC.

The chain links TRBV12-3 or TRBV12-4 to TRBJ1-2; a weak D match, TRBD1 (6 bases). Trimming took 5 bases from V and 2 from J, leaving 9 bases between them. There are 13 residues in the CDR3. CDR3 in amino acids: CASSQGPNYGYTF. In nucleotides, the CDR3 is TGTGCCAGCAGTCAGGGGCCGAACTATGGCTACACCTTC.

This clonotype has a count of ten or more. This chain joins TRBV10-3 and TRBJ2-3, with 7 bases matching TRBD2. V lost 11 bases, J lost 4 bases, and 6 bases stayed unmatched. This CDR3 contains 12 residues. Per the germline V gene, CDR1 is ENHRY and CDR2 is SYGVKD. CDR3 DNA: TGTGCCTCACGGGGGGAGCCAGATACGCAGTATTTT. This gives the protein CASRGEPDTQYF.

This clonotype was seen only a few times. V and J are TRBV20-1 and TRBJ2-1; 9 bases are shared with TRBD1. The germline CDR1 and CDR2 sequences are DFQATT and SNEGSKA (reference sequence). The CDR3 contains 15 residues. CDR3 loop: CRGTGIENSYNEQFF. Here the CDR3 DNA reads TGCAGGGGGACAGGGATCGAAAACTCCTACAATGAGCAGTTCTTC.

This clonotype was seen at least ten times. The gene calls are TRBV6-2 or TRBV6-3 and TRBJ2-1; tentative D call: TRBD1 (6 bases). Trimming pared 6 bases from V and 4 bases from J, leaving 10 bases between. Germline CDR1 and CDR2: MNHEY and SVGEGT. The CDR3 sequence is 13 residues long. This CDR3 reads CASRTGQYNEQFF. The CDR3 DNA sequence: TGTGCCAGCAGAACGGGACAATACAATGAGCAGTTCTTC.

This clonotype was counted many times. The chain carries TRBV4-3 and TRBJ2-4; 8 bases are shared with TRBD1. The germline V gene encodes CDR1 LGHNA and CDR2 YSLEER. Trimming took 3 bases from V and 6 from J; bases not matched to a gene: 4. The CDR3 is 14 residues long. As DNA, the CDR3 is TGCGCCAGCAGCCAGGACGGACAGGGAAACATTCAGTACTTC. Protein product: CASSQDGQGNIQYF.

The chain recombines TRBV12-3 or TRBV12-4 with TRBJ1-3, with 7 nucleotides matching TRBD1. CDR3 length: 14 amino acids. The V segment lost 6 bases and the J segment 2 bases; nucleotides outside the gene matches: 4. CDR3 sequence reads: CASRMTGTGNTIYF. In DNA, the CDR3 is TGTGCCAGCAGGATGACAGGGACTGGAAACACCATATATTTT.

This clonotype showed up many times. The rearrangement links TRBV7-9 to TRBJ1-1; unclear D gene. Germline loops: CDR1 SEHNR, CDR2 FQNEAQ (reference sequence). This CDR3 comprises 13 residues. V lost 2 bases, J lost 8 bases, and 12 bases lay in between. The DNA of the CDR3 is TGTGCCAGCAGCTTAAGGAGAGGTGAGGAAGCTTTCTTT. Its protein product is CASSLRRGEEAFF.

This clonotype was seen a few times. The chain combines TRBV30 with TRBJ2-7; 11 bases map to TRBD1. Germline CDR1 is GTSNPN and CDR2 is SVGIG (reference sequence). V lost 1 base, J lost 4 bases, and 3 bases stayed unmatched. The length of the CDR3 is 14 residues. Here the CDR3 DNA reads TGTGCCTGGAGTGCCGGGGACAGGGGGTACGAGCAGTACTTC. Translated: CAWSAGDRGYEQYF.

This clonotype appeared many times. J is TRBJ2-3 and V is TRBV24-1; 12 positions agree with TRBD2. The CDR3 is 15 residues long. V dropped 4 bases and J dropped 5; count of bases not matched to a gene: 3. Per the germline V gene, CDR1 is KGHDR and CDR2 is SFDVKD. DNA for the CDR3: TGTGCCACCAGTGACCAGACTAGCGGGGGAGATACGCAGTATTTT. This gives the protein CATSDQTSGGDTQYF.

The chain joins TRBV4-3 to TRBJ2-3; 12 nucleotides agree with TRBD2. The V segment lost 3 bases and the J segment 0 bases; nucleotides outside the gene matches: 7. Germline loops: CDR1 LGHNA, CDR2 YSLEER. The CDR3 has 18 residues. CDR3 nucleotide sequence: TGCGCCAGCAGCCAGGAACCACTAGCGGGGGGAAGCACAGATACGCAGTATTTT. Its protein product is CASSQEPLAGGSTDTQYF.

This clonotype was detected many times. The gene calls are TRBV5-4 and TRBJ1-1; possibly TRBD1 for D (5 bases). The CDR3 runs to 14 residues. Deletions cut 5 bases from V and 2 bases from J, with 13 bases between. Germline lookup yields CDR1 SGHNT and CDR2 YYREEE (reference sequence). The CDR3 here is CASRPDSDNTEAFF. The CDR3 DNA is TGTGCCAGCAGACCCGACAGTGACAACACTGAAGCTTTCTTT.

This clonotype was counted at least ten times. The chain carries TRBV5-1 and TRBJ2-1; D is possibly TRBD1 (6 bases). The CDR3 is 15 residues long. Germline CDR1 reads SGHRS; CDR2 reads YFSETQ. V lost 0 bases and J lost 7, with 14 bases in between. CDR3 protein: CASSLEPQGRNEQFF. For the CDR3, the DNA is TGCGCCAGCAGCTTGGAACCCCAGGGGCGGAATGAGCAGTTCTTC.

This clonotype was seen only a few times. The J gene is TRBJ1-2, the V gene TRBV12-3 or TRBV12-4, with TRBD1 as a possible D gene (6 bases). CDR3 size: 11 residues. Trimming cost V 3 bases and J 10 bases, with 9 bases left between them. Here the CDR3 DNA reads TGTGCCAGCAGTTTCAGGGGTTTCTACACCTTC. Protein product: CASSFRGFYTF.

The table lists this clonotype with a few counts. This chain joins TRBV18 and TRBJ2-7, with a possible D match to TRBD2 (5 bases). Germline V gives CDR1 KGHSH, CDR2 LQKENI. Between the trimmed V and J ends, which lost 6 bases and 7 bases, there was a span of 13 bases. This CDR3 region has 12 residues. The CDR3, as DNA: TGTGCCAGCTCGCTAGGAGGCCTTGAGCAGTACGTC. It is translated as CASSLGGLEQYV.

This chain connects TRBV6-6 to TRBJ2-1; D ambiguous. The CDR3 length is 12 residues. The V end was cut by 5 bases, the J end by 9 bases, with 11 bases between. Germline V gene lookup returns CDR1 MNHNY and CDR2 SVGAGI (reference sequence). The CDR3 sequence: CASSPPASEQFF. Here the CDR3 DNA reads TGTGCCAGCAGTCCCCCCGCATCTGAGCAGTTCTTC.

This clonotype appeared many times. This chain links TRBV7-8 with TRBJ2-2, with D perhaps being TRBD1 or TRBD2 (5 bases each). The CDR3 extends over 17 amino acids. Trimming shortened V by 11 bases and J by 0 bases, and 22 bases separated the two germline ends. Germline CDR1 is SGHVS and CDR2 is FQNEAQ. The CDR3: CAWGRLLLGSNTGELFF. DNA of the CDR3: TGTGCCTGGGGACGGCTACTTCTGGGTTCGAACACCGGGGAGCTGTTTTTT.

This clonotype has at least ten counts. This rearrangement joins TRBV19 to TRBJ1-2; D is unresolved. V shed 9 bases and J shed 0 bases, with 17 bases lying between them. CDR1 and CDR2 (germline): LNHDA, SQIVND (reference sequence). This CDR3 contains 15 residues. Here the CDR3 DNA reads TGTGCCAGCCGAGGTTGGGGAAAGGCTAACTATGGCTACACCTTC. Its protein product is CASRGWGKANYGYTF.

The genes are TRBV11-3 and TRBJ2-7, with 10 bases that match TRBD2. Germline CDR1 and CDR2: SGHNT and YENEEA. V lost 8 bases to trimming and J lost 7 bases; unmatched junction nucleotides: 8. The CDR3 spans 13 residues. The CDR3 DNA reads TGTGCCAGCCGGAGCGGGGGGGCGGGAGAGCAGTACGTC. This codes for CASRSGGAGEQYV.

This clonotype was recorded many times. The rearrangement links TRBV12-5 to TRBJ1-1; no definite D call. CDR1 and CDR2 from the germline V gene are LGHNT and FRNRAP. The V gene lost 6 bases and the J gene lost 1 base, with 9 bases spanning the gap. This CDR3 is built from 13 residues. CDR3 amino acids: CASGLEANTEAFF. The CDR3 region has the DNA TGTGCTAGTGGCCTCGAGGCGAACACTGAAGCTTTCTTT.

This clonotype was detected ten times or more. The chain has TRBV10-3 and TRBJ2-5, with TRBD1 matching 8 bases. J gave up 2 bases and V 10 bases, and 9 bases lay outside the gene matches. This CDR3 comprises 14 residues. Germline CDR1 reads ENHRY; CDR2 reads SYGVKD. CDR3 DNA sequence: TGTGCCACCTCCAAGGACAGGGTTCAAGAGACCCAGTACTTC. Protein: CATSKDRVQETQYF.

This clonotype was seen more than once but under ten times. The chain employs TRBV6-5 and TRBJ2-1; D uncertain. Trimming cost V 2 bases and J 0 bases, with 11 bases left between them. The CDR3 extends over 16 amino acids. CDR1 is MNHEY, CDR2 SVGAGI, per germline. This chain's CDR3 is CASSYVRSDSYNEQFF. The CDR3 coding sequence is TGTGCCAGCAGTTACGTGCGCTCCGACTCCTACAATGAGCAGTTCTTC.

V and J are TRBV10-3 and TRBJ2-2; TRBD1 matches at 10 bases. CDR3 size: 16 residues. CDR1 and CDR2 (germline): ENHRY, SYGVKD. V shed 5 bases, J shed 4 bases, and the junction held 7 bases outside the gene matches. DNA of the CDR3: TGTGCCATCAGTTTTCGGGACAGGGGATCCACCGGGGAGCTGTTTTTT. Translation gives CAISFRDRGSTGELFF.